Reported below is one T cell receptor (beta chain). The sample originates from a study of glioma-infiltrating T cells. Using RNA template, CDR3s of TCR alpha and beta were amplified with iRepertoire arm-PCR. For one-step reverse transcription and amplification, 100-400 ng of tissue mRNA or PBMC total RNA was used. One entry per CDR3 protein, called by TCRdb with MiXCR from the multiplex PCR reads. The repertoire holds under 200,000 distinct CDR3 sequences, around 40% seen once, with around 5% in the top ten. Sequences were obtained from glioma tissue, nonneoplastic brain tissue, or PBMCs (not recorded which). The TCR sequence derives from a human donor with low-grade glioma or glioblastoma, undergoing nonglioma brain surgery, or in good health (not recorded which).

CDR3 nucleotide sequence: TGCAGCGTTAACAACAGGGGAATGAACACTGAAGCTTTCTTT. Translation gives CSVNNRGMNTEAFF. The V call is TRBV29-1, the J call TRBJ1-1; TRBD1 agrees at 7 bases. V was pared by 5 bases and J by 0 bases, with 6 bases of the junction left unmatched. Germline values: CDR1 SQVTM, CDR2 ANQGSEA. This CDR3 has 14 amino acids.